The 20 T cell receptor beta chains in this list originate from one sample, sequenced in a study of Ad26.COV2.S vaccination and SARS-CoV-2 variants (dated by TCRdb to the early 2020s). The protocol used for the library was the immunoSEQ multiplex PCR assay. TCRdb mirrors the immuneACCESS table, restricted to in-frame sequences. Some clones are absent from its copies; in checked studies, under half trace to an unresolved V gene, and the reason for the others is unknown. A total of about 350,000 clones appear in this sample, around 92% of them only once. The ten largest clones add up to around 4.2% of the sample. Explained via the paper, the time point label denotes: individuals recovered from natural SARS-CoV-2 infection. The specimen was peripheral blood, collected after recovery from COVID-19. Receptors were obtained from a human donor who had recovered from COVID-19.

The chain uses TRBV27 and TRBJ2-7; D may be TRBD2 (6 bases). The germline CDR1 and CDR2 sequences are MNHEY and SMNVEV (reference sequence). Trimming took 2 bases from V and 5 from J, leaving 19 bases between them. The CDR3 is 16 residues long. The CDR3 is CASSLTGEAGHHEQYF. CDR3 DNA sequence: TGTGCCAGCAGTTTAACTGGGGAGGCGGGGCATCACGAGCAGTACTTC.

The chain couples TRBV5-1 to TRBJ1-6, with D uncertain. The CDR3 is made up of 13 amino acids. V gave up 2 bases and J gave up 7 bases, with 7 bases separating them. CDR1 is SGHRS and CDR2 is YFSETQ in the germline V gene. CDR3 region: CASSLSTNSPLHF. CDR3 bases: TGCGCCAGCAGCTTATCGACGAATTCACCCCTCCACTTT.

CDR3 region: CASSESRTGPTEAFF. The CDR3 DNA is TGTGCCAGCAGTGAATCTAGGACAGGGCCCACTGAAGCTTTCTTT. The chain recombines TRBV2 with TRBJ1-1, with 8 bases matching TRBD1. The germline V gene has CDR1 SNHLY and CDR2 FYNNEI. The CDR3 is 15 residues long. V dropped 2 bases and J dropped 4; count of bases not matched to a gene: 6. Full variable domain (missing parts from reference TRBV2 and TRBJ1-1): EPEVTQTPSHQVTQMGQEVILRCVPISNHLYFYWYRQILGQKVEFLVSFYNNEISEKSEIFDDQFSVERPDGSNFTLKIRSTKLEDSAMYFCASSESRTGPTEAFFGQGTRLTVV.

The chain links TRBV29-1 to TRBJ1-1, with D tentatively TRBD1 (5 bases). Per germline, CDR1 SQVTM and CDR2 ANQGSEA. This CDR3 spans 13 amino acids. Trimming stripped 3 bases from V and 1 base from J, with 9 bases between. The CDR3 bases are TGCAGCGTTGAGGGGCAGTCGAACACTGAAGCTTTCTTT. Residues: CSVEGQSNTEAFF.

This clone occurred a few times. The genes are TRBV4-3 and TRBJ1-1; D not resolved. The germline V gene encodes CDR1 LGHNA and CDR2 YSLEER. V was trimmed by 0 bases and J by 0 bases, leaving 2 bases between them. CDR3 length: 13 residues. The chain's CDR3 is CASSQELNTEAFF. For the CDR3, the DNA is TGCGCCAGCAGCCAAGAATTGAACACTGAAGCTTTCTTT.

The V call is TRBV14, the J call TRBJ1-4; TRBD1 agrees at 8 bases. The V gene end was trimmed by 1 base and the J gene end by 6 bases; junction bases not matched to a gene: 10. CDR1 SGHDN and CDR2 FVKESK come from the germline V gene. There are 17 residues in the CDR3. The chain's CDR3 is CASSQGDRPGLHEKLFF. For the CDR3, the DNA is TGTGCCAGCAGCCAAGGGGACAGGCCGGGGTTACATGAAAAACTGTTTTTT.

V usage is TRBV5-1 and J usage is TRBJ2-3; TRBD1 is a possible D gene (5 bases). The CDR3 is 15 residues long. V dropped 2 bases and J dropped 2 bases, with 12 bases sitting between them. The V gene's germline CDR1 is SGHRS and CDR2 YFSETQ. The CDR3 loop reads CASSFRQGYTDTQYF. DNA of the CDR3: TGCGCCAGCAGCTTCAGGCAGGGCTACACAGATACGCAGTATTTT.

The sample holds one count of this clone. V usage is TRBV6-5 and J usage is TRBJ1-1; a possible D gene is TRBD1 (5 bases). V was cut by 2 bases and J by 4 bases, with 14 bases left in between. CDR1 MNHEY and CDR2 SVGAGI come from the germline V gene. The CDR3 has 15 residues. Here the CDR3 reads CASSYAGTGSTEAFF. DNA for the CDR3: TGTGCCAGCAGTTACGCGGGGACGGGAAGCACTGAAGCTTTCTTT.

The chain combines TRBV12-3 or TRBV12-4 with TRBJ1-5; tentatively, D is TRBD1 (5 bases). The CDR3 is made up of 13 amino acids. V lost 6 bases and J lost 4, with 10 bases in between. This chain's CDR3 is CASSYRGNQPQHF. CDR3 nucleotides: TGTGCCAGCAGCTATAGGGGTAATCAGCCCCAGCATTTT.

This sequence joins TRBV14 and TRBJ2-7; D might be TRBD2 (6 bases). CDR3 length equals 14 residues. Trimming took off 1 base at V and 4 bases at J, with 11 bases between the two ends. Germline lookup yields CDR1 SGHDN and CDR2 FVKESK. In DNA form, the CDR3 reads TGTGCCAGCAGCCAAGGGAGGGGCCGGTACGAGCAGTACTTC. Protein product: CASSQGRGRYEQYF.

The chain is built from TRBV9 and TRBJ2-7; 7 bases fit TRBD1. V shed 4 bases and J 2 bases; nucleotides not matched to a gene: 9. In germline, CDR1 is SGDLS, CDR2 YYNGEE. The CDR3 runs 15 residues. The CDR3 here is CASSMDRDRPYEQYF. The CDR3 DNA follows: TGTGCCAGCAGCATGGACCGGGACAGACCCTACGAGCAGTACTTC.

This chain connects TRBV14 to TRBJ1-1; D remains ambiguous. V lost 4 bases and J 3 bases, leaving 15 bases between the germline ends. Looked up from germline, CDR1 is SGHDN and CDR2 is FVKESK. The CDR3 sequence is 15 residues long. DNA of the CDR3: TGTGCCAGCAGCCCCAGGACCGCCCCCGACACTGAAGCTTTCTTT. It codes for CASSPRTAPDTEAFF.

The chain has TRBV5-1 and TRBJ1-6; 8 nucleotides match TRBD1. Germline CDR1 reads SGHRS; CDR2 reads YFSETQ. This CDR3 is 14 amino acids long. The V segment lost 7 bases and the J segment 5 bases; nucleotides outside the gene matches: 5. CDR3 loop: CASGSTGDNSPLHF. The CDR3 DNA follows: TGCGCCAGCGGATCGACAGGGGATAATTCACCCCTCCACTTT.

V and J are TRBV6-5 and TRBJ2-7; 9 positions match TRBD1. V gave up 8 bases and J gave up 3 bases; unmatched junction bases: 11. This CDR3 spans 15 amino acids. In germline, CDR1 is MNHEY, CDR2 SVGAGI. CDR3 DNA sequence: TGTGCCAGCGCCCCATTGGGACAGGGAAGCTACGAGCAGTACTTC. Amino acids: CASAPLGQGSYEQYF.

V usage is TRBV12-5 and J usage is TRBJ1-3; D gene unclear. The CDR3 is 16 amino acids. CDR1 LGHNT and CDR2 FRNRAP come from the germline V gene. V was pared by 3 bases and J by 0 bases, with 12 bases between. The CDR3 DNA is TGTGCTAGTGGTTTAGTCGTAGGGCTCTCTGGAAACACCATATATTTT. Translated, it gives CASGLVVGLSGNTIYF. Looking up the rest from reference TRBV12-5 and TRBJ1-3 gives the full variable domain: DARVTQTPRHKVTEMGQEVTMRCQPILGHNTVFWYRQTMMQGLELLAYFRNRAPLDDSGMPKDRFSAEMPDATLATLKIQPSEPRDSAVYFCASGLVVGLSGNTIYFGEGSWLTVV.

This clone was observed a single time. The V call is TRBV27, the J call TRBJ2-7, with no clear D. Trimming stripped 5 bases from V and 2 bases from J, with 22 bases between. This CDR3 is built from 17 residues. From germline, CDR1 is MNHEY and CDR2 SMNVEV (reference sequence). The CDR3 region is CASSAPAGRSKTYEQYF. CDR3 in DNA: TGTGCCAGCAGTGCGCCGGCTGGACGGAGTAAAACCTACGAGCAGTACTTC.

V and J are TRBV6-2 or TRBV6-3 and TRBJ2-7; D call uncertain. The V end was cut by 2 bases, the J end by 1 base, with 6 bases between. CDR1 is MNHEY and CDR2 is SVGEGT in the germline V gene. This CDR3 comprises 13 residues. The CDR3 nucleotides are TGTGCCAGCAGTTACGCCAATTCCTACGAGCAGTACTTC. Translating gives CASSYANSYEQYF.

The chain carries TRBV5-6 and TRBJ1-1; D might be TRBD1 (6 bases). The CDR3 consists of 14 residues. V lost 6 bases and J 0 bases, leaving 12 bases between the germline ends. The germline V gene has CDR1 SGHDT and CDR2 YYEEEE. CDR3 bases: TGTGCCAGCAACCTAGGGGGAGTGAACACTGAAGCTTTCTTT. Residues: CASNLGGVNTEAFF.

CDR3: CASSAGTSGGNTQYF. The CDR3 DNA reads as TGTGCCAGCAGCGCCGGGACTAGCGGGGGAAATACGCAGTATTTT. The chain combines TRBV9 with TRBJ2-3, with 14 positions matching TRBD2. The germline V gene has CDR1 SGDLS and CDR2 YYNGEE. There are 15 residues in the CDR3. Trimming removed 3 bases from V and 7 bases from J; junction bases left unmatched: 4.

The chain combines TRBV28 with TRBJ1-1; 9 bases align to TRBD1. CDR1 MDHEN and CDR2 SYDVKM come from the germline V gene. V dropped 6 bases and J dropped 4; count of bases not matched to a gene: 12. The CDR3 spans 16 residues. CDR3: CASRLLRDRVGTEAFF. The CDR3 DNA reads as TGTGCCAGCAGACTACTCCGGGACAGGGTGGGCACTGAAGCTTTCTTT.